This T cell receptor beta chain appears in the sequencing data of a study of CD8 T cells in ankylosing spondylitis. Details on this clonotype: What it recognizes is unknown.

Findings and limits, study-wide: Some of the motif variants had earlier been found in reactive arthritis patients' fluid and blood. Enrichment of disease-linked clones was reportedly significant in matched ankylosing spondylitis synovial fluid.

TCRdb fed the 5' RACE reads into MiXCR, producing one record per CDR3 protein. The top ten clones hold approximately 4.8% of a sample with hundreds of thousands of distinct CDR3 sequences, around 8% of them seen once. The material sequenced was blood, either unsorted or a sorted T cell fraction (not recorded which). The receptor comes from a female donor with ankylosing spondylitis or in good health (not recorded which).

The CDR3 region is CASSLEGGSKLRETQYF. CDR3 in DNA: TGTGCCAGCAGCTTAGAGGGCGGGAGTAAGCTCCGGGAGACCCAGTACTTC. The chain links TRBV11-2 to TRBJ2-5; the match to TRBD2 covers 7 bases. The junction had 12 bases not matched to a gene; V was cut back by 0 bases and J by 5 bases. The V gene's germline CDR1 is SGHAT and CDR2 FQNNGV. This CDR3 is built from 17 residues.